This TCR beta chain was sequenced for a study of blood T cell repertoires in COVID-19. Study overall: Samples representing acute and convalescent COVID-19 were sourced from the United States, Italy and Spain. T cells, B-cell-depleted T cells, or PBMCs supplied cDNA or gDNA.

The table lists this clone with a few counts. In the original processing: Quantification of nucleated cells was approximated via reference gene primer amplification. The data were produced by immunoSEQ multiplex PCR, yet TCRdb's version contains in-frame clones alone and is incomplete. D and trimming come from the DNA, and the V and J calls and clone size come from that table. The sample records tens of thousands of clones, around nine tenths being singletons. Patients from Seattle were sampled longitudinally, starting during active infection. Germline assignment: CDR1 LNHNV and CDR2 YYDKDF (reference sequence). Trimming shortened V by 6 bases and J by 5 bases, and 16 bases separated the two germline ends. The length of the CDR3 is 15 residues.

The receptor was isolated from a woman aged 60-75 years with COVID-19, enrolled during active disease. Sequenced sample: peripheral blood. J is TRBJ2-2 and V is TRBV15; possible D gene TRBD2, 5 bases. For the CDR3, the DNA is TGTGCCACCAGTCCTACTAGTACGGAGACCGGGGAGCTGTTTTTT. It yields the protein CATSPTSTETGELFF.